This TCR beta chain was sequenced for a study of blood T cell repertoires in COVID-19. Study as a whole: Donors in the United States, Italy and Spain gave samples during acute or convalescent COVID-19. Sample material is recorded as cDNA or gDNA derived from T cells, B-cell-depleted T cells, or PBMCs.

Seattle researchers signed up patients amid active infection and tracked them longitudinally. This clone has a single count. Original analysis: For nucleated cells, counts were estimated from reference gene primer amplification. The method was immunoSEQ multiplex PCR; TCRdb's version includes in-frame clones alone and lacks a portion of them. V, J and clone size were drawn from that table, and D and trimming were deduced from the DNA. There are over 150,000 clones in the sample; 88% occur only once, and around 17% lies in the top ten. Trimming left V 6 bases short and J 5 bases short, with 14 bases between. CDR1 and CDR2 (germline): SQVTM, ANQGSEA. This CDR3 has 12 amino acids.

This sequence joins TRBV29-1 and TRBJ2-7, with D possibly matching TRBD2 (6 bases). Sequenced material: peripheral blood. The receptor's source is a man aged 50-60 years with COVID-19, enrolled during active disease. Here the CDR3 DNA reads TGCAGCGTGACAGAAGGGACTCACGAGCAGTACTTC. Amino acids: CSVTEGTHEQYF.